These T cell receptor beta chains were read from a single sample in a study of T-cell reconstitution after alpha-beta-depleted transplantation in children. TCRdb used MiXCR to reprocess the PCR reads, holding one entry per CDR3 protein. The sample records about 980,000 distinct CDR3 sequences, about 30% being singletons. Here the sequenced sample was PBMCs, mostly from graft donor cells, taken 360 days after TCRalphabeta/CD19-depleted stem cell transplant. All receptors derive from a boy younger than two who had a stem cell transplant for SCID, so the T cells may come from the graft donor. Both conserved end residues are part of each CDR3. D genes are given only for firm matches. Not all rows give a size; the values are once, few, many and, for expanded clones, a class.

v_call	j_call	clone_size	d_call	cdr3_nt	cdr3_aa
TRBV6-2/TRBV6-3	TRBJ2-1	-	-	TGTGCCAGCAGTTACTCTGCGGGGGCCGGTGAGCAGTTCTTC	CASSYSAGAGEQFF
TRBV7-6	TRBJ2-7	many	TRBD2	TGTGCCAGCAGCTTAAGCGGGGAGGTCTACGAGCAGTACTTC	CASSLSGEVYEQYF
TRBV6-1	TRBJ1-1	few	TRBD1	TGTGCCAGCAGTCCCCCCGGGACAGGGGGAAGCCCTGAAGCTTTCTTT	CASSPPGTGGSPEAFF
TRBV6-1	TRBJ1-1	-	-	TGTGCCAGCATTCCCCGGGGGGGGCGGAGTGAAGCTTTCTTT	CASIPRGGRSEAFF
TRBV12-3/TRBV12-4	TRBJ2-1	-	-	TGTGCCAGCAGTTTAAGATGGTCGGACAATGAGCAGTTCTTC	CASSLRWSDNEQFF
TRBV4-2	TRBJ2-2	few	-	TGTGCCAGCAGCCAAGAAGGCCAGGCGAACACCGGGGAGCTGTTTTTT	CASSQEGQANTGELFF
TRBV28	TRBJ1-1	-	TRBD1	TGTGCCAGCAGTCCATCAGACAGGGTGGCTGAAGCTTTCTTT	CASSPSDRVAEAFF
TRBV10-2	TRBJ2-5	-	TRBD2	TGCGCCAGCAGTGAGCCGGGGGGAAAAGAGACCCAGTACTTC	CASSEPGGKETQYF
TRBV18	TRBJ2-5	many	TRBD2	TGTGCCAGCTCACCGACTAGCGGGGTAGAGACCCAGTACTTC	CASSPTSGVETQYF
TRBV12-3/TRBV12-4	TRBJ1-1	few	-	TGTGCCAGCAGTTTCTTACAGGGTGAAGCTTTCTTT	CASSFLQGEAFF
TRBV6-1	TRBJ2-7	-	-	TGTGCCAGCAGGAAAGGACAGACGAGCTCCTACGAGCAGTACTTC	CASRKGQTSSYEQYF
TRBV7-3	TRBJ2-3	few	TRBD1	TGTGCCAGCAGCTTACAGGGGGTCAACACAGATACGCAGTATTTT	CASSLQGVNTDTQYF
TRBV15	TRBJ1-2	-	-	TGTGCCACCAGCAGAACGTTTGGGGTTAACTATGGCTACACCTTC	CATSRTFGVNYGYTF
TRBV6-1	TRBJ2-7	-	TRBD1	TGTGCCAGCAGCGGACAGGGGCCCGCCTACGAGCAGTACTTC	CASSGQGPAYEQYF
TRBV12-3/TRBV12-4	TRBJ2-3	few	-	TGTGCCAGCACCAAAGTGGGGGGATTCACAGATACGCAGTATTTT	CASTKVGGFTDTQYF
TRBV6-4	TRBJ2-1	-	TRBD2	TGTGCCAGCAGTGAAGTTCTAGCGGGGGTCAATGAGCAGTTCTTC	CASSEVLAGVNEQFF
TRBV28	TRBJ2-1	-	TRBD1	TGTGCCCTCCACAGACAGGGGGAGATAGAGCAGTTCTTC	CALHRQGEIEQFF
TRBV6-5	TRBJ2-5	many	TRBD1	TGTGCCAGCAGACCCGACAGGGGAGCGTTAAAGACCCAGTACTTC	CASRPDRGALKTQYF
TRBV30	TRBJ2-1	-	-	TGTGCCTGGAGTGGAGGGGGGTCCTACAATGAGCAGTTCTTC	CAWSGGGSYNEQFF
TRBV7-3	TRBJ2-2	few	-	TGTGCCAGCAGCTACTCCCCCTCGGTAGGGGAGCTGTTTTTT	CASSYSPSVGELFF
TRBV6-1	TRBJ2-7	few	-	TGTGCCAGCAGCCGGACAGCAAGCTCCTACGAGCAGTACTTC	CASSRTASSYEQYF
TRBV20-1	TRBJ2-5	few	-	TGCAGTGCCAATGGCGGGGAAATCCAAGAGACCCAGTACTTC	CSANGGEIQETQYF
TRBV29-1	TRBJ2-1	few	TRBD1	TGCAGCGTTCACACCATGAGAGGACAGGGCGGTGAGCAGTTCTTC	CSVHTMRGQGGEQFF
TRBV15	TRBJ2-1	few	-	TGTGCCACCAGCAGAGATGTGGACAATGAGCAGTTCTTC	CATSRDVDNEQFF
TRBV15	TRBJ2-2	few	TRBD2	TGTGCCACCAGCAGAGGCGGGGGGGCCGGCACCGGGGAGCTGTTTTTT	CATSRGGGAGTGELFF
TRBV7-2	TRBJ1-1	-	-	TGTGCCAGCAGCTTGCGGGCCGTCACTGAAGCTTTCTTT	CASSLRAVTEAFF